What follows are 5 T cell receptor beta chains derived from one specimen sequenced in a study of blood T cell repertoires in COVID-19. Generated by immunoSEQ multiplex PCR, the TCRdb table keeps only in-frame clones and is missing some. Here the sample spans 150,000 to 200,000 clones, approximately 81% being singletons. Sequenced input: peripheral blood. These receptor sequences come from a woman between 45 and 60 years old with COVID-19, enrolled during active disease.

The chain uses TRBV4-1 and TRBJ1-2, with 12 bases aligning to TRBD1. The J segment lost 5 bases and the V segment lost 3 bases, leaving 7 bases of the junction unmatched. The CDR3 is 16 amino acids. Germline V gene sequence: CDR1 MGHRA, CDR2 YSYEKL. The CDR3 nucleotides read TGCGCCAGCAGCCAGGGACAGGGGGCGCTCGTTTATGGCTACACCTTC. It codes for CASSQGQGALVYGYTF.

This rearrangement joins TRBV4-2 to TRBJ2-2; D is perhaps TRBD1 (5 bases). Trimming pared 4 bases from V and 4 bases from J, leaving 10 bases between. The CDR3 consists of 14 residues. Germline V gives CDR1 LGHNA, CDR2 YNFKEQ. The CDR3 DNA reads as TGTGCCAGCAGCCCCACTGACAGCACCGGGGAGCTGTTTTTT. Its translation: CASSPTDSTGELFF.

This clone was recorded a few times. This rearrangement joins TRBV18 to TRBJ2-7, with 7 positions matching TRBD2. CDR1 and CDR2 from the germline V gene are KGHSH and LQKENI. The CDR3 runs to 15 residues. The J segment lost 7 bases and the V segment lost 3 bases, leaving 12 bases of the junction unmatched. In DNA form, the CDR3 reads TGTGCCAGCTCACCCAGCGGGGCTCGAAGTGGGGAGCAGTACTTC. Translating gives CASSPSGARSGEQYF.

V gene TRBV18 combines with J gene TRBJ1-1; D might be TRBD1 (6 bases). The CDR3 is 14 amino acids. V gave up 3 bases and J gave up 1 base, with 9 bases separating them. Germline V gene data show CDR1 as KGHSH and CDR2 as LQKENI. The chain's CDR3 is CASSPEGGNTEAFF. CDR3 DNA: TGTGCCAGCTCACCCGAAGGGGGGAACACTGAAGCTTTCTTT.

The rearrangement uses TRBV10-1 and TRBJ2-1; 9 nucleotides line up with TRBD2. This CDR3 has 14 residues. V trimming: 3 bases; J trimming: 7 bases; junction bases outside the gene matches: 4. Looked up from germline, CDR1 is WNHNN and CDR2 is SYGVQD (reference sequence). This chain's CDR3 is CASSDSGGLNEQFF. The CDR3 nucleotides are TGCGCCAGCAGTGATAGCGGGGGACTAAATGAGCAGTTCTTC.